Included here is one T cell receptor (beta chain) sequence, with context. Its antigen is currently unknown. The CDR3 contains 13 residues. Trimming left V 2 bases short and J 6 bases short, with 8 bases between. Germline V gene sequence: CDR1 KGHSH, CDR2 LQKENI. Donors were healthy HIV-negative adults without recent acute infections or vaccinations. Splitting the CD4+ cells yielded a CD45RA+ naive subset and a CD45RA-negative memory subset. TCRdb's table, derived via immunoSEQ multiplex PCR, lists solely in-frame clones and lacks some. The sample has around 330,000 clones, over 65% seen once. The data were obtained in a study of shared clonotypes between healthy human individuals. The overall study: Donor composition was two women and three men, aged 18 to 49. Whole-study results and caveats: Clonotypes that were shared across a few donors made up roughly 5.2% of naive CD4 clonotypes.

The receptor was derived from a man under 40 in good health. This chain connects TRBV18 to TRBJ2-1; the D is unclear. The sample taken for sequencing was memory CD4+ T cells sorted from blood. Noted subset: CD45RA-negative fraction. In DNA form, the CDR3 reads TGTGCCAGCTCACCAGATTTGAGCAATGAGCAGTTCTTC. Translating gives CASSPDLSNEQFF.